This entry lists 32 T cell receptor beta chains sequenced from one sample in a study of T cell repertoires in cytomegalovirus infection. TCRdb re-derived calls from the reads in MiXCR, one entry per CDR3 protein. The table shows roughly 720,000 distinct CDR3 sequences, with 35% to 45% occurring only once. The sequenced sample consisted of PBMCs. All receptors come from a human donor in good health (CMV status not recorded). Some clones in this sample may be carry-over from other donors' samples.

V usage is TRBV29-1 and J usage is TRBJ1-2, with D tentatively TRBD1 (5 bases). The CDR3 sequence is 12 residues long. Trimming left V 7 bases short and J 5 bases short, with 14 bases between. The germline V gene encodes CDR1 SQVTM and CDR2 ANQGSEA. The CDR3 reads CSAGTTKYGYTF. Written as DNA, the CDR3 is TGCAGCGCCGGGACCACGAAATATGGCTACACCTTC.

The gene calls are TRBV12-3 or TRBV12-4 and TRBJ1-5, with TRBD1 as a possible D gene (5 bases). The CDR3 loop spans 18 amino acids. Trimming shortened V by 5 bases and J by 0 bases, and 20 bases separated the two germline ends. The CDR3 DNA follows: TGTGCCAGCAGTCCGAGGGACGGGGGAGATTATAGCAATCAGCCCCAGCATTTT. Residues: CASSPRDGGDYSNQPQHF.

The chain uses TRBV6-1 and TRBJ2-7; 7 bases agree with TRBD2. The J segment lost 3 bases and the V segment lost 6 bases, leaving 11 bases of the junction unmatched. The length of the CDR3 is 15 residues. Germline lookup yields CDR1 MNHNS and CDR2 SASEGT. For the CDR3, the DNA is TGTGCCAGCAGCCAGAGCGGCGGGAGAGTCTACGAGCAGTACTTC. Amino acid sequence: CASSQSGGRVYEQYF.

J is TRBJ2-1 and V is TRBV28; D gene ambiguous. V lost 6 bases and J lost 0, with 15 bases in between. In germline, CDR1 is MDHEN, CDR2 SYDVKM. The CDR3 covers 16 residues. This chain's CDR3 is CASSFLLMGSYNEQFF. The CDR3 DNA follows: TGTGCCAGCAGCTTTCTCCTGATGGGCTCCTACAATGAGCAGTTCTTC.

This clonotype was counted many times. The chain joins TRBV7-9 to TRBJ2-1; TRBD2 matches at 8 bases. Trimming at V came to 4 bases and at J to 4 bases, leaving 9 bases not matched to a gene. The CDR3 loop spans 16 amino acids. CDR1 SEHNR and CDR2 FQNEAQ come from the germline V gene (reference sequence). The chain's CDR3 is CASSSLSGDYYNEQFF. The CDR3 region has the DNA TGTGCCAGCAGCTCTCTTAGCGGGGACTATTACAATGAGCAGTTCTTC.

The sample holds one count of this clonotype. The rearrangement uses TRBV10-3 and TRBJ2-1; D uncertain. Germline V gives CDR1 ENHRY, CDR2 SYGVKD. This CDR3 has 11 residues. The V end lost 4 bases, the J end lost 7 bases, and 5 bases lay between the germline ends. The CDR3 DNA sequence: TGTGCCATCAGTGGGCAAAATGAGCAGTTCTTC. This codes for CAISGQNEQFF.

The chain couples TRBV19 to TRBJ1-6, with 7 bases aligning to TRBD1. Germline V gene lookup returns CDR1 LNHDA and CDR2 SQIVND (reference sequence). The V and J ends lost 5 bases and 7 bases, in that order; junction bases with no gene match: 11. The CDR3 has 16 residues. The CDR3 reads CASSSPTGRANSPLHF. In nucleotides, the CDR3 is TGTGCCAGTAGTTCCCCGACAGGGAGAGCGAATTCACCCCTCCACTTT.

This clonotype was found a few times. The genes are TRBV7-9 and TRBJ2-7; TRBD1 might be the D (6 bases). CDR1 and CDR2 from the germline V gene are SEHNR and FQNEAQ (reference sequence). Trimming took off 4 bases at V and 6 bases at J, with 13 bases between the two ends. The CDR3 spans 13 residues. The CDR3 nucleotides read TGTGCCAGCAGCTCGCCACAGGGAGTCGAGCAGTACTTC. It yields the protein CASSSPQGVEQYF.

The J gene is TRBJ1-5, the V gene TRBV19; D gene uncertain. The CDR3 is 15 residues long. In germline, CDR1 is LNHDA, CDR2 SQIVND (reference sequence). The ends were cut back, 7 bases at V and 0 bases at J, with 13 bases in the middle. The CDR3 reads CASIRSINSNQPQHF. CDR3 in DNA: TGTGCCAGTATCAGATCCATAAATAGCAATCAGCCCCAGCATTTT.

This clonotype was observed a handful of times. This chain connects TRBV14 to TRBJ2-2; the match to TRBD2 covers 8 bases. Germline-derived CDR1 and CDR2 are SGHDN and FVKESK. The CDR3 is made up of 18 amino acids. Trimming cost V 4 bases and J 8 bases; bases outside gene matches: 18. This CDR3 reads CASSLRLAGTRGVGELFF. CDR3 bases: TGTGCCAGCAGCCTGCGCTTAGCGGGGACTAGAGGAGTTGGGGAGCTGTTTTTT.

This clonotype was counted once. Its ends do not fully match the called genes, so a read error is possible. The chain uses TRBV28 and TRBJ1-4, with 7 bases matching TRBD1. CDR3 length: 16 residues. The germline V gene encodes CDR1 MDHEN and CDR2 SYDVKM. The DNA for the CDR3 is TGTGCCAGCCATACCCTCCGGGACAGCACCAATGAAAAACTGTCTTTT. This sequence encodes CASHTLRDSTNEKLSF.

The chain combines TRBV25-1 with TRBJ2-7, with D perhaps TRBD2 (5 bases). Germline V gene lookup returns CDR1 MGHDK and CDR2 SYGVNS. CDR3 size: 13 residues. Trimming stripped 2 bases from V and 2 bases from J, with 7 bases between. CDR3 sequence: CASSETRAYEQYF. CDR3 nucleotide sequence: TGTGCCAGCAGTGAAACGAGGGCCTACGAGCAGTACTTC.

This clonotype was picked up one time. V gene TRBV7-3 combines with J gene TRBJ2-2, with D hard to call. With 0 bases removed from V and 5 bases from J, the gap between germline ends came to 7 bases. Germline V gene sequence: CDR1 SGHTA, CDR2 FQGTGA. CDR3 length: 14 residues. The CDR3 sequence: CASSLTSVTGELFF. The CDR3 bases are TGTGCCAGCAGCTTAACTTCGGTTACCGGGGAGCTGTTTTTT.

The chain joins TRBV7-3 to TRBJ2-3; D possibly corresponds to TRBD1 (6 bases). The CDR3 loop spans 14 amino acids. CDR1 SGHTA and CDR2 FQGTGA come from the germline V gene. V shed 5 bases and J shed 2 bases, with 11 bases lying between them. The CDR3 DNA is TGTGCCAGCAGCCGAACAGGGTACACAGATACGCAGTATTTT. Translation: CASSRTGYTDTQYF.

The table lists this clonotype with a few counts. The gene calls are TRBV6-2 or TRBV6-3 and TRBJ2-7; possibly TRBD1 for D (5 bases). CDR3 length: 14 amino acids. The germline V gene has CDR1 MNHEY and CDR2 SVGEGT. Deletions cut 3 bases from V and 7 bases from J, with 16 bases between. CDR3 amino acids: CASSYGRERGEQYF. The DNA for the CDR3 is TGTGCCAGCAGTTATGGCAGGGAAAGGGGTGAGCAGTACTTC.

Concerning this clonotype itself: As the CDR3 is not closed by the conserved phenylalanine or tryptophan, this likely results from a read error. The rearrangement joins TRBV27 to TRBJ2-4; D gene ambiguous. This CDR3 comprises 15 residues. Per germline, CDR1 MNHEY and CDR2 SMNVEV (reference sequence). V lost 5 bases and J lost 0, with 11 bases in between. In DNA, the CDR3 is TGTGCCAGCAGTATAAGTCTGGTAGCCAAAAACATTCAGTACTTA. Translating gives CASSISLVAKNIQYL.

This clonotype was counted only a few times. The rearrangement joins TRBV5-6 to TRBJ2-1, with D uncertain. The germline CDR1 and CDR2 sequences are SGHDT and YYEEEE. V was shortened by 0 bases and J by 2 bases, with 12 bases between the two germline ends. This CDR3 spans 16 amino acids. CDR3 sequence reads: CASSLDGKDTYNEQFF. The CDR3 DNA reads TGTGCCAGCAGCTTGGATGGGAAAGATACCTACAATGAGCAGTTCTTC.

V usage is TRBV27 and J usage is TRBJ2-7; no firm D call. Germline loops: CDR1 MNHEY, CDR2 SMNVEV (reference sequence). V was pared by 6 bases and J by 2 bases, with 17 bases between. The CDR3 is 15 residues long. This chain's CDR3 is CASSPSSPRTYEQYF. CDR3 coding DNA: TGTGCCAGCAGCCCAAGTTCCCCGAGGACCTACGAGCAGTACTTC.

This clonotype was detected a few times. This chain uses TRBV14 with TRBJ2-3, with TRBD2 identical over 7 bases. V trimming: 0 bases; J trimming: 5 bases; junction bases outside the gene matches: 8. CDR3 length: 16 amino acids. Germline values: CDR1 SGHDN, CDR2 FVKESK. The CDR3 loop is CASSQDPAGRGDTQYF. CDR3 nucleotides: TGTGCCAGCAGCCAAGACCCAGCGGGAAGGGGAGATACGCAGTATTTT.

The table lists this clonotype with a few counts. The chain links TRBV7-2 to TRBJ2-1, with 8 bases that match TRBD2. This CDR3 has 15 residues. The J segment lost 10 bases and the V segment lost 1 base, leaving 9 bases of the junction unmatched. In germline, CDR1 is SGHTA, CDR2 FQGNSA. The CDR3 nucleotides read TGTGCCAGCAGCTTAGAGATTAGCGGGAAATACGAGCAGTTCTTC. This translates into CASSLEISGKYEQFF.

The chain employs TRBV4-1 and TRBJ1-5; 7 nucleotides line up with TRBD1. The trim removed 1 base at V and 2 bases at J, leaving 11 bases unmatched. The CDR3 is made up of 18 amino acids. The V gene's germline CDR1 is MGHRA and CDR2 YSYEKL. The CDR3 here is CASSQVGTVVGGNQPQHF. The CDR3 DNA reads TGCGCCAGCAGCCAAGTCGGGACAGTGGTAGGGGGCAATCAGCCCCAGCATTTT.

The sample holds many counts of this clonotype. The rearrangement uses TRBV7-2 and TRBJ2-4; D is possibly TRBD2 (7 bases). CDR1 and CDR2 (germline): SGHTA, FQGNSA. This CDR3 is built from 13 residues. The V and J ends lost 2 bases and 10 bases respectively, with 12 bases between them. The CDR3 protein is CASSLPGGRIQYF. For the CDR3, the DNA is TGTGCCAGCAGCTTACCCGGGGGGCGAATTCAGTACTTC.

This clonotype was counted a few times. V and J are TRBV10-3 and TRBJ2-5, with D possibly TRBD1 on 6 matching bases. This CDR3 comprises 14 residues. CDR1 ENHRY and CDR2 SYGVKD come from the germline V gene. Trimming stripped 6 bases from V and 0 bases from J, with 11 bases between. The CDR3 loop reads CAIRKGGNQETQYF. For the CDR3, the DNA is TGTGCCATCAGGAAAGGGGGTAACCAAGAGACCCAGTACTTC.

Here the CDR3 DNA reads TGTGCCTGGAAAGCCGGACGGTCGAACACCGGGGAGCTGTTTTTT. Its protein product is CAWKAGRSNTGELFF. V usage is TRBV30 and J usage is TRBJ2-2; D call uncertain. The germline V gene encodes CDR1 GTSNPN and CDR2 SVGIG (reference sequence). The CDR3 extends over 15 amino acids. V lost 4 bases and J lost 0, with 12 bases in between. The complete variable domain, with remaining parts taken from reference TRBV30 and TRBJ2-2, reads SQTIHQWPATLVQPVGSPLSLECTVEGTSNPNLYWYRQAAGRGLQLLFYSVGIGQISSEVPQNLSASRPQDRQFILSSKKLLLSDSGFYLCAWKAGRSNTGELFFGEGSRLTVL.

This clonotype was picked up a small number of times. One junction end disagrees with the germline gene, perhaps due to a read error. This chain connects TRBV28 to TRBJ2-5; D not resolved. The CDR3 is made up of 11 amino acids. Per germline, CDR1 MDHEN and CDR2 SYDVKM. CDR3 sequence: CASRGQQTQYF. CDR3 coding DNA: TGTGCCAGCAGGGGCCAACAGACCCAGTACTTC.

This sequence joins TRBV20-1 and TRBJ1-1; a weak D match, TRBD1 (5 bases). The V end lost 0 bases, the J end lost 8 bases, and 16 bases lay between the germline ends. The CDR3 covers 14 residues. Germline CDR1 DFQATT, CDR2 SNEGSKA (reference sequence). CDR3 amino acids: CSAREPRVGWEAFF. CDR3 coding DNA: TGCAGTGCTAGAGAACCCAGGGTCGGATGGGAAGCTTTCTTT.

The chain carries TRBV28 and TRBJ1-5; TRBD1 is a possible D gene (5 bases). In germline, CDR1 is MDHEN, CDR2 SYDVKM. CDR3 length: 15 amino acids. The V and J ends lost 8 bases and 5 bases respectively, with 19 bases between them. CDR3 coding DNA: TGTGCCAGCTCTCGTGGGGGTATCAAGGATCAGCCCCAGCATTTT. Translating it yields CASSRGGIKDQPQHF.

V usage is TRBV4-2 and J usage is TRBJ2-5; TRBD2 agrees at 7 bases. The CDR3 consists of 17 residues. V trimming: 4 bases; J trimming: 5 bases; junction bases outside the gene matches: 16. Germline V gene sequence: CDR1 LGHNA, CDR2 YNFKEQ. This chain's CDR3 is CASSPVGEGGPWETQYF. The CDR3 region has the DNA TGTGCCAGCAGCCCAGTAGGGGAGGGAGGGCCTTGGGAGACCCAGTACTTC.

Note on this clonotype: A much more abundant neighbour one base away suggests this may be a read error. CDR3 DNA: TGTGCCAGCAGCTTCGGCGGGGCCAGCGGGGAGACCAAGTACTTC. Translation gives CASSFGGASGETKYF. The gene calls are TRBV7-6 and TRBJ2-5; 7 bases match TRBD2. Germline-derived CDR1 and CDR2 are SGHVS and FNYEAQ. This CDR3 spans 15 amino acids.

This clonotype was seen a few times. The rearrangement joins TRBV28 to TRBJ2-1; 10 positions match TRBD1. The germline V gene has CDR1 MDHEN and CDR2 SYDVKM. With 2 bases clipped from V and 8 bases from J, the junction kept 9 bases outside the gene matches. This CDR3 spans 16 amino acids. The CDR3 nucleotides are TGTGCCAGCAGTTTAACCGGGACAGGGGTTTCGCATGAGCAGTTCTTC. Translated, it gives CASSLTGTGVSHEQFF. Drawing the rest from reference TRBV28 and TRBJ2-1, the complete variable domain is DVKVTQSSRYLVKRTGEKVFLECVQDMDHENMFWYRQDPGLGLRLIYFSYDVKMKEKGDIPEGYSVSREKKERFSLILESASTNQTSMYLCASSLTGTGVSHEQFFGPGTRLTVL.

This clonotype was observed many times. The chain is built from TRBV28 and TRBJ2-5, with unresolved D. The V and J ends lost 7 bases and 0 bases respectively, with 9 bases between them. This CDR3 is 13 amino acids long. In germline, CDR1 is MDHEN, CDR2 SYDVKM. The CDR3 sequence is CASNTAYQETQYF. CDR3 DNA sequence: TGTGCCAGCAACACAGCGTACCAAGAGACCCAGTACTTC.

The J gene is TRBJ1-5, the V gene TRBV6-6; the match to TRBD1 covers 10 bases. The V and J ends lost 4 bases and 7 bases, in that order; junction bases with no gene match: 10. This CDR3 is built from 16 residues. The germline V gene has CDR1 MNHNY and CDR2 SVGAGI (reference sequence). The DNA of the CDR3 is TGTGCCAGCAGTTCAACGGACAGGGGGAAAGGACAGCCCCAGCATTTT. It specifies CASSSTDRGKGQPQHF.